In this sample, the clone carrying this T cell receptor (beta chain) turned up a few times. Antigen unknown. A single record per CDR3 protein comes from TCRdb applying MiXCR to the RT-PCR reads. This table holds hundreds of thousands of distinct CDR3 sequences, about 14% found once. The data belong to a study of response to subunit inactivated influenza vaccine. Trimming stripped 8 bases from V and 3 bases from J, with 13 bases between. This CDR3 is built from 14 residues. Study results and caveats: The authors suggested that few new T cells are recruited per seasonal influenza vaccination.

The source was PBMCs from blood, collected approximately 15 days before vaccination. The chain employs TRBV12-3 or TRBV12-4 and TRBJ2-2; D is ambiguous. The receptor's source is a man in his fifties or sixties who received an inactivated influenza vaccine. The CDR3 spells CASEGTDYTGELFF. DNA for the CDR3: TGTGCCAGCGAAGGAACAGACTACACCGGGGAGCTGTTTTTT.